The rows below give T cell receptor beta chains drawn from one sample of a study of blood T cell repertoires in COVID-19. Generated by immunoSEQ multiplex PCR, the TCRdb table keeps only in-frame clones and is missing some. Found here are approximately 65,000 clones, 60% to 85% of them singletons; the top ten hold around 25%. Sample: peripheral blood. The receptors were gathered from a human donor in a cohort sampled during active COVID-19. Both conserved end residues are part of each CDR3. D genes are given only for firm matches. Part of the rows lack a size; the others show once, few, many or a class for expanded clones.

J gene	D gene	clone size	V gene	CDR3 protein	CDR3 DNA
TRBJ1-3	TRBD1	-	TRBV9	CASSPSSGQGDTIYF	TGTGCCAGCAGCCCTAGCTCGGGACAGGGAGACACCATATATTTT
TRBJ1-2	-	-	TRBV10-3	CAISESGDYGYTF	TGTGCCATCAGTGAGTCGGGAGACTATGGCTACACCTTC
TRBJ2-7	TRBD2	-	TRBV5-1	CASSLVAGTTYEQYF	TGCGCCAGCAGCTTGGTGGCGGGGACTACCTACGAGCAGTACTTC
TRBJ2-5	TRBD2	-	TRBV5-6	CASSSLADLQETQYF	TGTGCCAGCAGCTCTCTAGCGGACCTACAAGAGACCCAGTACTTC
TRBJ1-1	TRBD1	-	TRBV7-2	CASSLAGTGSNEAFF	TGTGCCAGCAGCTTAGCTGGGACAGGGAGTAATGAAGCTTTCTTT
TRBJ2-7	TRBD1	few	TRBV4-1	CASSQDPGGPYEQYF	TGCGCCAGCAGCCAAGACCCAGGGGGCCCCTACGAGCAGTACTTC
TRBJ1-1	TRBD1	few	TRBV7-9	CASSAGDRVSLAEAFF	TGTGCCAGCAGCGCGGGGGACAGGGTGTCTTTGGCTGAAGCTTTCTTT
TRBJ1-1	-	-	TRBV28	CASSLERGLVTEAFF	TGTGCCAGCAGTTTGGAAAGGGGTTTAGTCACTGAAGCTTTCTTT
TRBJ2-3	-	-	TRBV7-9	CASVSDPGTDTQYF	TGTGCCAGCGTTAGCGACCCGGGCACAGATACGCAGTATTTT
TRBJ2-7	-	-	TRBV10-3	CAIGQTPYEQYF	TGTGCCATCGGACAGACACCCTACGAGCAGTACTTC
TRBJ2-1	-	many	TRBV28	CASSLIPSSYNEQFF	TGTGCCAGCAGCTTAATCCCTTCCTCCTACAATGAGCAGTTCTTC
TRBJ2-3	TRBD2	-	TRBV9	CASSVGLASSTDTQYF	TGTGCCAGCAGCGTAGGACTAGCGTCAAGCACAGATACGCAGTATTTT
TRBJ2-1	-	-	TRBV28	CALKGVNNEQFF	TGTGCCTTGAAGGGGGTTAACAATGAGCAGTTCTTC
TRBJ2-2	-	once	TRBV19	CASSIGLGLLSTGELFF	TGTGCCAGTAGTATAGGTCTCGGACTGCTTTCCACCGGGGAGCTGTTTTTT
TRBJ2-1	TRBD2	-	TRBV19	CASSTQAGGTYNEQFF	TGTGCCAGTAGTACCCAAGCGGGAGGGACTTACAATGAGCAGTTCTTC
TRBJ2-1	-	-	TRBV19	CASSLQTGLRFF	TGTGCCAGTAGTCTCCAGACAGGCCTCAGGTTCTTC
TRBJ2-5	TRBD2	many	TRBV7-9	CASGRGGETQYF	TGTGCCAGCGGACGGGGAGGGGAGACCCAGTACTTC
TRBJ2-1	-	-	TRBV5-1	CASSLSVQGHNEQFF	TGCGCCAGCAGCTTGTCTGTCCAGGGGCACAATGAGCAGTTCTTC
TRBJ1-1	-	once	TRBV18	CASSPPFQMNTEAFF	TGTGCCAGCTCACCACCGTTCCAGATGAACACTGAAGCTTTCTTT
TRBJ1-5	-	-	TRBV2	CASSLDRSNQPQHF	TGTGCCAGCAGCCTGGACAGATCCAATCAGCCCCAGCATTTT
TRBJ2-2	-	-	TRBV6-1	CASSEDRQNTGELFF	TGTGCCAGCAGTGAAGACAGGCAGAACACCGGGGAGCTGTTTTTT
TRBJ2-2	-	-	TRBV11-3	CASSPTRGLHTGELFF	TGTGCCAGCAGCCCCACCCGCGGGTTACACACCGGGGAGCTGTTTTTT
TRBJ2-7	-	once	TRBV2	CASSESRFGSGLYEQYF	TGTGCCAGCAGTGAATCCCGGTTTGGTAGCGGACTCTACGAGCAGTACTTC
TRBJ2-7	-	-	TRBV5-4	CASSFSGTYEQYF	TGTGCCAGCAGCTTTTCGGGGACCTACGAGCAGTACTTC
TRBJ2-7	-	-	TRBV5-1	CASSLEINSYEQYF	TGCGCCAGCAGCTTGGAAATCAACTCCTACGAGCAGTACTTC
TRBJ1-2	TRBD1	-	TRBV7-2	CASSLQGAYYGYTF	TGTGCCAGCAGCTTACAGGGGGCTTACTATGGCTACACCTTC
TRBJ2-3	-	-	TRBV18	CASSPEEATDTQYF	TGTGCCAGCTCACCAGAGGAGGCGACAGATACGCAGTATTTT
TRBJ1-2	TRBD1	-	TRBV18	CASSPQTGSYTF	TGTGCCAGCTCACCTCAGACAGGGTCCTACACCTTC
TRBJ1-4	-	-	TRBV3-1/TRBV3-2	CASSQGASTNEKLFF	TGTGCCAGCAGCCAAGGGGCCTCGACTAATGAAAAACTGTTTTTT
TRBJ2-5	TRBD1	-	TRBV28	CASSSTGAARETQYF	TGTGCCAGCAGTTCGACAGGGGCCGCCAGGGAGACCCAGTACTTC
TRBJ2-1	-	-	TRBV19	CASSKGGGYNEQFF	TGTGCCAGTAGTAAGGGGGGGGGCTACAATGAGCAGTTCTTC
TRBJ2-1	TRBD1	-	TRBV10-3	CAISALDRVNEQFF	TGTGCCATCAGTGCCCTGGACAGGGTAAATGAGCAGTTCTTC
TRBJ2-2	-	-	TRBV12-3/TRBV12-4	CASSLGPTGELFF	TGTGCCAGCAGTTTAGGGCCAACCGGGGAGCTGTTTTTT
TRBJ2-5	TRBD2	-	TRBV11-2	CASSLSGVAIQETQYF	TGTGCCAGCAGCTTAAGCGGGGTGGCTATCCAAGAGACCCAGTACTTC
TRBJ2-3	-	-	TRBV14	CASSQARAKYTDTQYF	TGTGCCAGCAGCCAGGCCAGGGCGAAATACACAGATACGCAGTATTTT
TRBJ2-1	TRBD1	-	TRBV28	CASSSTGGAWRGHYNEQFF	TGTGCCAGCAGTTCAACAGGGGGCGCTTGGAGGGGCCACTACAATGAGCAGTTCTTC
TRBJ2-3	TRBD1	-	TRBV10-3	CAISESDRGRTDTQYF	TGTGCCATCAGTGAGAGCGACAGGGGGCGGACAGATACGCAGTATTTT